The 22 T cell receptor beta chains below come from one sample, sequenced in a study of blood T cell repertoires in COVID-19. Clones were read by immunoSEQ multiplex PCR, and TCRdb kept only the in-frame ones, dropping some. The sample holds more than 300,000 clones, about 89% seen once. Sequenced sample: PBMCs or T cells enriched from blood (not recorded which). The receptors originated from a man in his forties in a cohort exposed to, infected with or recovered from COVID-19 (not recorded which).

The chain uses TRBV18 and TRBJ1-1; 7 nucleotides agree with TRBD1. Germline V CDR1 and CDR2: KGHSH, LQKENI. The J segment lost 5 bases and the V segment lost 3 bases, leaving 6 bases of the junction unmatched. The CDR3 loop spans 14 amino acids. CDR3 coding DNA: TGTGCCAGCTCACCTGGGGACAGTCGAACTGAAGCTTTCTTT. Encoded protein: CASSPGDSRTEAFF.

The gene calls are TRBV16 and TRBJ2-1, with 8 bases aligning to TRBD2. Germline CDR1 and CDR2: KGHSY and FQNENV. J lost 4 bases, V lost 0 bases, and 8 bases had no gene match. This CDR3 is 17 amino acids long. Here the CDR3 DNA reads TGTGCCAGCAGCCAATCTGGCCGAACTAGCGGATACAATGAGCAGTTCTTC. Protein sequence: CASSQSGRTSGYNEQFF. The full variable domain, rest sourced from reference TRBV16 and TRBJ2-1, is GEEVAQTPKHLVRGEGQKAKLYCAPIKGHSYVFWYQQVLKNEFKFLISFQNENVFDETGMPKERFSAKCLPNSPCSLEIQATKLEDSAVYFCASSQSGRTSGYNEQFFGPGTRLTVL.

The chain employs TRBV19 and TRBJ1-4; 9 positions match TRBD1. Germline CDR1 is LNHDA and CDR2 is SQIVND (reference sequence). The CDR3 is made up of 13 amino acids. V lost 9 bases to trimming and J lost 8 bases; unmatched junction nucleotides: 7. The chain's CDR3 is CASGTGRGEKLFF. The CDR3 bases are TGTGCCAGCGGGACAGGGCGAGGGGAAAAACTGTTTTTT.

The CDR3 is CASSPQGQANYGYTF. CDR3 nucleotides: TGTGCCAGCAGTCCACAGGGACAGGCTAACTATGGCTACACCTTC. This chain connects TRBV6-5 to TRBJ1-2, with 8 bases identical to TRBD1. V gave up 5 bases and J gave up 0 bases; unmatched junction bases: 5. The germline V gene encodes CDR1 MNHEY and CDR2 SVGAGI. The CDR3 consists of 15 residues.

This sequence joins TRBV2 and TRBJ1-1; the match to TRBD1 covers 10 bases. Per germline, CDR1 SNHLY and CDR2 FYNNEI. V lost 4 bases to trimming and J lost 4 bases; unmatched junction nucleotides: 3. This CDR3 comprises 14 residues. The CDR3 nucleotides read TGTGCCAGCAGTGGGGGACAGGGGAGCACTGAAGCTTTCTTT. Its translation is CASSGGQGSTEAFF.

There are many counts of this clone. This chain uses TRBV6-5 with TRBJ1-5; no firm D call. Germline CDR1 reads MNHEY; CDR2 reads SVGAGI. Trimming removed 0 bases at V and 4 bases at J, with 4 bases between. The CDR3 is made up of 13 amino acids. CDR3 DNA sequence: TGTGCCAGCAGTTACTCCCTTAATCAGCCCCAGCATTTT. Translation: CASSYSLNQPQHF.

The CDR3, as DNA: TGTGCCAGCAGTCAACCCGGGACAGTCGGAGGAGAGCAGTACTTC. As protein: CASSQPGTVGGEQYF. The chain employs TRBV25-1 and TRBJ2-7, with TRBD1 matching 7 bases. The junction had 14 bases not matched to a gene; V was cut back by 5 bases and J by 7 bases. The CDR3 spans 15 residues. CDR1 is MGHDK, CDR2 SYGVNS, per germline.

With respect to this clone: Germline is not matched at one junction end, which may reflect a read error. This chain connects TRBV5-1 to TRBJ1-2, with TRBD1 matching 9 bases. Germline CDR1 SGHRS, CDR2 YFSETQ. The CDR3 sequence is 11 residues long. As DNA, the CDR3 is TGCGCCAGCAGCGCGGACAGGGGCTGGCTCTTC. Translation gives CASSADRGWLF.

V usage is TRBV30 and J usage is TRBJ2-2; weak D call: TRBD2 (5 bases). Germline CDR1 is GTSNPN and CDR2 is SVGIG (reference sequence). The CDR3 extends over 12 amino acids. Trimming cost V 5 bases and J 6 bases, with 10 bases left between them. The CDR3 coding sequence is TGTGCCTGGTCTAGCTCCCCCGGGGAGCTGTTTTTT. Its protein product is CAWSSSPGELFF.

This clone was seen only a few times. The CDR3 is CASSQYSGGQFF. The CDR3 nucleotides read TGTGCCAGCAGCCAATATTCCGGGGGGCAGTTCTTC. The chain is built from TRBV3-1 (or the pseudogene TRBV3-2) and TRBJ2-1, with a tentative D call TRBD2 (6 bases). This CDR3 has 12 residues. CDR1 is LGHDT and CDR2 is YNNKEL in the germline V gene (reference sequence). Deletions cut 2 bases from V and 12 bases from J, with 11 bases between.

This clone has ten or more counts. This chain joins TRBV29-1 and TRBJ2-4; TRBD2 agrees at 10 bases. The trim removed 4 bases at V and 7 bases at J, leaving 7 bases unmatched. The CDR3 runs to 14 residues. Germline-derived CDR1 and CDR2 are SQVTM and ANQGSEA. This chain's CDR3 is CSVGTSGAGNIQYF. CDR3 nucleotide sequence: TGCAGCGTTGGGACTAGCGGAGCTGGGAACATTCAGTACTTC.

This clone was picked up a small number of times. CDR3 DNA sequence: TGTGCCAGCAGCTTAGGCCAGGGCTGGTCACCCCTCCACTTT. Translation: CASSLGQGWSPLHF. The chain combines TRBV7-2 with TRBJ1-6; tentatively, D is TRBD1 (5 bases). Trimming shortened V by 1 base and J by 10 bases, and 11 bases separated the two germline ends. Germline V gives CDR1 SGHTA, CDR2 FQGNSA. This CDR3 is 14 amino acids long.

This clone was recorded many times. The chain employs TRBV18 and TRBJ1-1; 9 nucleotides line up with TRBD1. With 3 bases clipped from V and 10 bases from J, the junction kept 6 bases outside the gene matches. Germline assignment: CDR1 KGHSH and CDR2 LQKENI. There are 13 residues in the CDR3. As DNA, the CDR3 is TGTGCCAGCTCACCTACAGGGGGCCTGGGAGCTTTCTTT. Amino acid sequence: CASSPTGGLGAFF.

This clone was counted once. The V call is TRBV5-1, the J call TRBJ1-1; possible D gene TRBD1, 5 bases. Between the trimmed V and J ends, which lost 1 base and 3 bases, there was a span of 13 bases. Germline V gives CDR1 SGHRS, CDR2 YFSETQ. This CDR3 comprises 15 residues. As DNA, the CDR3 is TGCGCCAGCAGCTTGTCGACAGAGACGTACACTGAAGCTTTCTTT. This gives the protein CASSLSTETYTEAFF.

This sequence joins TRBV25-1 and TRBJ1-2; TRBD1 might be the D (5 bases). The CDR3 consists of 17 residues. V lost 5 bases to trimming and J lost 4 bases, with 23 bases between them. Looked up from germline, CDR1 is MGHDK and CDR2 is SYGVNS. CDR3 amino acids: CASSSGAGTPDPYGYTF. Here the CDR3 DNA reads TGTGCCAGCAGTAGTGGGGCGGGGACCCCGGACCCCTATGGCTACACCTTC.

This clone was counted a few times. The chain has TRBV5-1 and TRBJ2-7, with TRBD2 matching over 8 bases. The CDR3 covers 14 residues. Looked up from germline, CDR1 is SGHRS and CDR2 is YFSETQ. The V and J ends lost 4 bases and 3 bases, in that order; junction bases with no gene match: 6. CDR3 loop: CASSPLTSGYEQYF. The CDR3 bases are TGCGCCAGCAGCCCCTTAACTAGCGGCTACGAGCAGTACTTC.

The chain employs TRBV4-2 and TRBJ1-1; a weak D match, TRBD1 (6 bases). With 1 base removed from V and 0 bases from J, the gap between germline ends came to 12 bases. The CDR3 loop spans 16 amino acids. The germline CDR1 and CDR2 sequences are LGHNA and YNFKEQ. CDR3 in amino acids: CASSQGGQAMNTEAFF. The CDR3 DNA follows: TGTGCCAGCAGCCAAGGGGGGCAGGCTATGAACACTGAAGCTTTCTTT.

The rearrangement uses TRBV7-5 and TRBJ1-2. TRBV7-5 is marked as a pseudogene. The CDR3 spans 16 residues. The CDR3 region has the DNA TGTGTCAGAAGCCCCCCCGCGGGGGCGCCCTACTATGGCTACACCTTC. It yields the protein CVRSPPAGAPYYGYTF.

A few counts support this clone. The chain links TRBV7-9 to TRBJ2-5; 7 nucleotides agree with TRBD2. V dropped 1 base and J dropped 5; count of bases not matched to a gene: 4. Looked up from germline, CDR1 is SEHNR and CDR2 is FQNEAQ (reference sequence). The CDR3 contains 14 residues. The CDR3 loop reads CASSLGGSAETQYF. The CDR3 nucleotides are TGTGCCAGCAGCTTAGGCGGGAGCGCGGAGACCCAGTACTTC.

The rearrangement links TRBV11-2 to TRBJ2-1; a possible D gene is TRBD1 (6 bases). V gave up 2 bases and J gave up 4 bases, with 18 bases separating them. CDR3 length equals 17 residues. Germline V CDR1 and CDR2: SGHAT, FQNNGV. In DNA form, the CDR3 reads TGTGCCAGCAGCTTAAAACCGCCAGGGGCTGAATACAATGAGCAGTTCTTC. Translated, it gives CASSLKPPGAEYNEQFF.

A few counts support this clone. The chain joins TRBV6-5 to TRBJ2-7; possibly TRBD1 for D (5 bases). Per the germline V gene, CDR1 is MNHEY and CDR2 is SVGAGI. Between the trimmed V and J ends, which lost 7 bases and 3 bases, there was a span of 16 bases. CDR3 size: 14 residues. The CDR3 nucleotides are TGTGCCAGCATTAACCAGGGCCGTCGCTACGAGCAGTACTTC. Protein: CASINQGRRYEQYF.

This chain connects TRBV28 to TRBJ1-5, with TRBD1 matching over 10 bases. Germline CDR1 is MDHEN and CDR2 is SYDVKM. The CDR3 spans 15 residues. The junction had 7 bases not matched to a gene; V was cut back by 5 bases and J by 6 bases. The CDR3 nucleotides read TGTGCCAGCAGTCCAGGGACAGGGGCGGCTCAGCCCCAGCATTTT. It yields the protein CASSPGTGAAQPQHF.